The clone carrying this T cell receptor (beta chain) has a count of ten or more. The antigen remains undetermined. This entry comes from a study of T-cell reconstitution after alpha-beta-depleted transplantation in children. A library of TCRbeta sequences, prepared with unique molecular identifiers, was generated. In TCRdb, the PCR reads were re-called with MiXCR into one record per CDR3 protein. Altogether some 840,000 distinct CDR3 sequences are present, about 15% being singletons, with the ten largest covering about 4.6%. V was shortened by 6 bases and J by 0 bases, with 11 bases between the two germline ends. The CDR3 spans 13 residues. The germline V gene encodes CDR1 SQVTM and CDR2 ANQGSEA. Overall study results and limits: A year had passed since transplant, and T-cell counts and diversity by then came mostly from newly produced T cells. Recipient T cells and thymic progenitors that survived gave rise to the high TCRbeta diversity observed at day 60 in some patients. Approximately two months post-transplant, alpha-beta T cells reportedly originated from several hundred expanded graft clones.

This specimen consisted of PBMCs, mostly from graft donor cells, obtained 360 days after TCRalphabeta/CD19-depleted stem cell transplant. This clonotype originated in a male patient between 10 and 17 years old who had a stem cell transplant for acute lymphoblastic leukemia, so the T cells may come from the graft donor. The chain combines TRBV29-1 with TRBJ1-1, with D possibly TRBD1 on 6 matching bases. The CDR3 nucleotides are TGCAGCGTCCAGGGGAGGATGAACACTGAAGCTTTCTTT. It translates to CSVQGRMNTEAFF.